Presented here are 21 T cell receptor beta chains from one specimen sequenced in a study of cytomegalovirus exposure and HLA in healthy donors (TCRdb year 2017). Libraries were built with the immunoSEQ multiplex PCR assay. For the multiplex PCR, a mixture combining 60 forward primers for TCR Vbeta segments and 13 reverse primers for TCR Jbeta segments was used. This is the immuneACCESS table as TCRdb keeps it, with only in-frame sequences that have V and J called. A part of the clones is gone; compared with another copy, unresolved V genes explain less than half, and the rest is unexplained. This sample gives tens of thousands of clones in total; nearly 70% of them show up just once. Of the sample, over 6.5% falls within the top ten clones. The sample was PBMCs. These receptors all stem from a man aged 25 to 40 in good health and CMV-seronegative.

This chain joins TRBV18 and TRBJ2-2; no definite D call. V was trimmed by 2 bases and J by 2 bases, leaving 9 bases between them. This CDR3 spans 15 amino acids. Germline loops: CDR1 KGHSH, CDR2 LQKENI. As DNA, the CDR3 is TGTGCCAGCTCACCAGGCGGCGTTAACACCGGGGAGCTGTTTTTT. It codes for CASSPGGVNTGELFF.

J is TRBJ1-1 and V is TRBV5-6; no definite D call. With 2 bases removed from V and 8 bases from J, the gap between germline ends came to 10 bases. The germline V gene has CDR1 SGHDT and CDR2 YYEEEE. The CDR3 is made up of 12 amino acids. Here the CDR3 reads CASSLREAEAFF. DNA for the CDR3: TGTGCCAGCAGCTTACGGGAAGCCGAAGCTTTCTTT.

The chain combines TRBV29-1 with TRBJ1-2; 9 bases align to TRBD1. The J segment lost 8 bases and the V segment lost 8 bases, leaving 9 bases of the junction unmatched. The CDR3 sequence is 12 residues long. The germline V gene encodes CDR1 SQVTM and CDR2 ANQGSEA. DNA of the CDR3: TGCAGCTTTCTACAGGGGGCGGGGGGCTACACCTTC. It is translated as CSFLQGAGGYTF.

The rearrangement joins TRBV18 to TRBJ1-4; 9 bases fit TRBD1. The CDR3 loop spans 14 amino acids. After removal of 5 bases from V and 8 bases from J, the junction contained 6 bases not matched to a gene. Germline-derived CDR1 and CDR2 are KGHSH and LQKENI. CDR3 residues: CASSTGGLGEKLFF. CDR3 coding DNA: TGTGCCAGCTCAACAGGGGGCTTGGGAGAAAAACTGTTTTTT.

This chain uses TRBV5-6 with TRBJ1-3; D is uncertain. The CDR3 contains 13 residues. The germline V and J ends were trimmed by 2 bases and 2 bases, with 5 bases remaining between them. Germline CDR1 SGHDT, CDR2 YYEEEE. DNA for the CDR3: TGTGCCAGCAGCTTACAGCCTGGAAACACCATATATTTT. This encodes CASSLQPGNTIYF.

The rearrangement joins TRBV6-5 to TRBJ1-5, with no clear D. The ends were cut back, 10 bases at V and 3 bases at J, with 13 bases in the middle. CDR3 length: 13 amino acids. Germline V gene data show CDR1 as MNHEY and CDR2 as SVGAGI. The CDR3 sequence: CATSRRANQPQHF. The CDR3 region has the DNA TGTGCCACCTCCCGGAGGGCCAATCAGCCCCAGCATTTT.

This clone is a singleton in its sample. Mismatch with germline at one junction end may stem from a read error. The chain couples TRBV6-5 to TRBJ2-2; 11 bases align to TRBD2. The CDR3 length is 15 residues. Germline-derived CDR1 and CDR2 are MNHEY and SVGAGI. The CDR3: CASSPSGRSLGGLFF. CDR3 bases: TGTGCCAGCAGTCCTAGCGGGAGGTCCTTGGGGGGGCTGTTTTTT.

The rearrangement joins TRBV5-8 to TRBJ1-5; D gene ambiguous. V lost 2 bases and J lost 0, with 9 bases in between. The CDR3 runs 15 residues. CDR1 is SGHTS, CDR2 YDEGEE, per germline. As DNA, the CDR3 is TGTGCCAGCAGCTTCCATGTCTATAGCAATCAGCCCCAGCATTTT. Protein: CASSFHVYSNQPQHF.

In its sample, this clone was seen once. The chain employs TRBV28 and TRBJ1-5; TRBD1 matches 9 bases. This CDR3 has 16 residues. Trimming at V came to 4 bases and at J to 6 bases, leaving 10 bases not matched to a gene. CDR1 MDHEN and CDR2 SYDVKM come from the germline V gene. As DNA, the CDR3 is TGTGCCAGCAGTTCGCTCCGGACAGGGGCGCTTCAGCCCCAGCATTTT. It encodes CASSSLRTGALQPQHF.

This clone appeared a few times. The chain recombines TRBV7-2 with TRBJ2-1; 7 bases fit TRBD2. J lost 5 bases, V lost 2 bases, and 6 bases had no gene match. Germline CDR1 SGHTA, CDR2 FQGNSA. This CDR3 comprises 15 residues. The CDR3: CASSLWGEGNNEQFF. The CDR3 DNA follows: TGTGCCAGCAGCTTATGGGGGGAGGGGAACAATGAGCAGTTCTTC.

The rearrangement joins TRBV7-8 to TRBJ1-6, with 8 nucleotides matching TRBD1. The V and J ends lost 0 bases and 15 bases, in that order; junction bases with no gene match: 13. Germline values: CDR1 SGHVS, CDR2 FQNEAQ. This CDR3 contains 16 residues. DNA for the CDR3: TGTGCCAGCAGCTTAGCCATCGGACAGGGCACCTGGGGCCTCCACTTT. Protein product: CASSLAIGQGTWGLHF. Full variable domain (rest looked up from reference TRBV7-8 and TRBJ1-6): GAGVSQSPRYKVAKRGQDVALRCDPISGHVSLFWYQQALGQGPEFLTYFQNEAQLDKSGLPSDRFFAERPEGSVSTLKIQRTQQEDSAVYLCASSLAIGQGTWGLHFGNGTRLTVT.

This clone was detected only a few times. The J gene is TRBJ2-2, the V gene TRBV5-1, with a possible D match to TRBD1 (6 bases). The CDR3 has 14 amino acids. V lost 5 bases to trimming and J lost 4 bases, with 12 bases between them. In germline, CDR1 is SGHRS, CDR2 YFSETQ. The CDR3 coding sequence is TGCGCCAGCAGTCCGACAGGATCCACCGGGGAGCTGTTTTTT. The encoded protein is CASSPTGSTGELFF.

The V call is TRBV2, the J call TRBJ2-2; no clear D gene. The germline gives CDR1 SNHLY, CDR2 FYNNEI. Trimming took off 6 bases at V and 7 bases at J, with 18 bases between the two ends. This CDR3 has 15 residues. Written as DNA, the CDR3 is TGTGCCAGCAGCTTGTCCCAAACATCGTACGGGGAGCTGTTTTTT. It encodes CASSLSQTSYGELFF. The full variable domain, rest sourced from reference TRBV2 and TRBJ2-2, is EPEVTQTPSHQVTQMGQEVILRCVPISNHLYFYWYRQILGQKVEFLVSFYNNEISEKSEIFDDQFSVERPDGSNFTLKIRSTKLEDSAMYFCASSLSQTSYGELFFGEGSRLTVL.

The chain employs TRBV28 and TRBJ1-1; 7 bases are a match to TRBD1. The V gene's germline CDR1 is MDHEN and CDR2 SYDVKM. This CDR3 comprises 16 residues. V trimming: 5 bases; J trimming: 4 bases; junction bases outside the gene matches: 13. The CDR3 sequence is CASSPLPARGSTEAFF. In nucleotides, the CDR3 is TGTGCCAGCAGTCCATTACCTGCCAGGGGGTCCACTGAAGCTTTCTTT.

V usage is TRBV4-1 and J usage is TRBJ1-5; tentatively, D is TRBD1 (5 bases). Trimming removed 0 bases at V and 5 bases at J, with 14 bases between. The germline V gene has CDR1 MGHRA and CDR2 YSYEKL. This CDR3 comprises 16 residues. This CDR3 is CASSQDQDISYQPQHF. CDR3 DNA: TGCGCCAGCAGCCAAGATCAGGACATCTCATATCAGCCCCAGCATTTT.

The chain uses TRBV4-1 and TRBJ2-2; tentative D call: TRBD2 (5 bases). V was shortened by 5 bases and J by 8 bases, with 18 bases between the two germline ends. Germline assignment: CDR1 MGHRA and CDR2 YSYEKL. The CDR3 totals 15 residues. The CDR3 DNA reads TGCGCCAGCAGCAATCGGGTCGCCGGGGAAGGGGAGCTGTTTTTT. It specifies CASSNRVAGEGELFF.

This clone was seen a handful of times. This chain connects TRBV13 to TRBJ2-3; D is unresolved. CDR1 is PRHDT and CDR2 is FYEKMQ in the germline V gene (reference sequence). The CDR3 runs to 11 residues. The germline V and J ends were trimmed by 0 bases and 7 bases, with 2 bases remaining between them. The CDR3 sequence: CASSLGNTQYF. The DNA for the CDR3 is TGTGCCAGCAGCTTAGGCAATACGCAGTATTTT.

This chain links TRBV9 with TRBJ1-2, with D maybe TRBD1 (5 bases). V lost 4 bases and J lost 8, with 15 bases in between. This CDR3 is 13 amino acids long. CDR1 and CDR2 from the germline V gene are SGDLS and YYNGEE. In nucleotides, the CDR3 is TGTGCCAGCAGCCCTGGGGGGGGAAACGGCTACACCTTC. It codes for CASSPGGGNGYTF.

This clone was detected only a few times. The chain carries TRBV10-2 and TRBJ1-5; TRBD1 might be the D (6 bases). V gave up 8 bases and J gave up 4 bases, with 15 bases separating them. Germline V gene sequence: CDR1 WSHSY, CDR2 SAAADI. The CDR3 extends over 14 amino acids. The CDR3 DNA reads as TGCGCCAGCTCTGACAGGAACCTGAATCAGCCCCAGCATTTT. Its translation: CASSDRNLNQPQHF.

A few counts support this clone. The gene calls are TRBV15 and TRBJ1-5; 7 nucleotides agree with TRBD1. There are 16 residues in the CDR3. CDR1 and CDR2 from the germline V gene are LNHNV and YYDKDF (reference sequence). The J segment lost 2 bases and the V segment lost 3 bases, leaving 7 bases of the junction unmatched. CDR3: CATSRWRDSRNQPQHF. CDR3 coding DNA: TGTGCCACCAGCAGGTGGAGGGACAGCCGCAATCAGCCCCAGCATTTT. The variable domain in full, with the rest retrieved from reference TRBV15 and TRBJ1-5, is DAMVIQNPRYQVTQFGKPVTLSCSQTLNHNVMYWYQQKSSQAPKLLFHYYDKDFNNEADTPDNFQSRRPNTSFCFLDIRSPGLGDTAMYLCATSRWRDSRNQPQHFGDGTRLSIL.

V and J are TRBV7-2 and TRBJ2-4; 7 nucleotides align to TRBD2. The CDR3 runs 19 residues. Germline assignment: CDR1 SGHTA and CDR2 FQGNSA. The junction had 15 bases not matched to a gene; V was cut back by 4 bases and J by 0 bases. This CDR3 is CASSYRWGLQTQAKNIQYF. CDR3 nucleotides: TGTGCCAGCAGCTATCGTTGGGGACTACAGACACAAGCCAAAAACATTCAGTACTTC.